The 22 T cell receptor beta chains in this list originate from one sample, sequenced in a study of T cell responses to AZD1222 COVID-19 vaccine. Method: immunoSEQ multiplex PCR; TCRdb's copy keeps in-frame clones and lacks some. The table for this sample gives over 130,000 clones. The sequencing sample was made of peripheral blood. The receptor set was obtained from an adult in good health.

This rearrangement joins TRBV2 to TRBJ1-5, with 9 positions matching TRBD1. The V and J ends lost 1 base and 11 bases, in that order; junction bases with no gene match: 3. This CDR3 comprises 13 residues. Germline CDR1 is SNHLY and CDR2 is FYNNEI. The CDR3 is CASSEVGDRAQHF. The CDR3, as DNA: TGTGCCAGCAGTGAAGTAGGGGACAGGGCCCAGCATTTT.

V is TRBV9 and J is TRBJ1-3, with a possible D match to TRBD1 (5 bases). Per germline, CDR1 SGDLS and CDR2 YYNGEE. Trimming removed 0 bases at V and 3 bases at J, with 10 bases between. The CDR3 length is 15 residues. The CDR3 region is CASSVEAGNGNTIYF. As DNA, the CDR3 is TGTGCCAGCAGCGTAGAGGCAGGGAATGGAAACACCATATATTTT.

The chain uses TRBV9 and TRBJ1-1; D possibly corresponds to TRBD1 (5 bases). Trimming left V 0 bases short and J 5 bases short, with 14 bases between. Looked up from germline, CDR1 is SGDLS and CDR2 is YYNGEE. The CDR3 totals 15 residues. CDR3 in amino acids: CASSVEAGKGTEAFF. The CDR3 DNA is TGTGCCAGCAGCGTAGAGGCAGGGAAAGGGACTGAAGCTTTCTTT. Looking up the rest from reference TRBV9 and TRBJ1-1 gives the full variable domain: DSGVTQTPKHLITATGQRVTLRCSPRSGDLSVYWYQQSLDQGLQFLIQYYNGEERAKGNILERFSAQQFPDLHSELNLSSLELGDSALYFCASSVEAGKGTEAFFGQGTRLTVV.

The CDR3 nucleotides read TGTGCCACCAGTGATTCCGGGGATTCCTCTGGAAACACCATATATTTT. Protein sequence: CATSDSGDSSGNTIYF. The chain uses TRBV24-1 and TRBJ1-3; no clear D. Germline CDR1 and CDR2: KGHDR and SFDVKD. This CDR3 contains 16 residues. Trimming took off 2 bases at V and 0 bases at J, with 10 bases between the two ends.

The gene calls are TRBV2 and TRBJ2-5; TRBD2 is a possible D gene (5 bases). CDR3 size: 16 residues. Looked up from germline, CDR1 is SNHLY and CDR2 is FYNNEI. V was pared by 2 bases and J by 4 bases, with 17 bases between. CDR3 sequence: CASSEFPPGKRETQYF. In nucleotides, the CDR3 is TGTGCCAGCAGTGAATTCCCCCCGGGGAAGCGAGAGACCCAGTACTTC.

V and J are TRBV5-1 and TRBJ2-2; D is unclear. V was trimmed by 0 bases and J by 2 bases, leaving 8 bases between them. In germline, CDR1 is SGHRS, CDR2 YFSETQ. The CDR3 spans 15 residues. CDR3 sequence: CASSLEQPNTGELFF. The CDR3 nucleotides are TGCGCCAGCAGCTTGGAACAGCCAAACACCGGGGAGCTGTTTTTT.

This sequence joins TRBV11-1 and TRBJ2-3; no firm D call. Trimming left V 2 bases short and J 0 bases short, with 12 bases between. From germline, CDR1 is SGHAT and CDR2 FQDESV (reference sequence). The CDR3 extends over 16 amino acids. CDR3 region: CASSLIGRGSTDTQYF. CDR3 bases: TGTGCCAGCAGCTTAATCGGTCGCGGTAGCACAGATACGCAGTATTTT.

The chain links TRBV18 to TRBJ2-3; TRBD2 agrees at 8 bases. V lost 2 bases to trimming and J lost 7 bases; unmatched junction nucleotides: 11. The germline V gene has CDR1 KGHSH and CDR2 LQKENI. The CDR3 totals 16 residues. DNA of the CDR3: TGTGCCAGCTCACCAGTGGAGCGGGGGCCCTCAAATACGCAGTATTTT. It codes for CASSPVERGPSNTQYF.

This chain links TRBV11-2 with TRBJ2-1, with D possibly being TRBD1 or TRBD2 (5 bases each). The CDR3 totals 15 residues. V was clipped by 3 bases and J by 2 bases, with 11 bases between them. Germline V gene lookup returns CDR1 SGHAT and CDR2 FQNNGV. The CDR3 spells CASSLGVSTYNEQFF. The CDR3 region has the DNA TGTGCCAGCAGCTTGGGGGTCAGTACCTACAATGAGCAGTTCTTC.

This chain joins TRBV18 and TRBJ1-5; D call uncertain. The length of the CDR3 is 14 residues. V was clipped by 2 bases and J by 1 base, with 6 bases between them. CDR1 and CDR2 from the germline V gene are KGHSH and LQKENI. CDR3 sequence: CASSPRLSNQPQHF. The CDR3 bases are TGTGCCAGCTCACCAAGGCTCAGCAATCAGCCCCAGCATTTT.

V usage is TRBV28 and J usage is TRBJ1-2; D ambiguous. This CDR3 region has 13 residues. From germline, CDR1 is MDHEN and CDR2 SYDVKM. With 6 bases removed from V and 4 bases from J, the gap between germline ends came to 12 bases. CDR3: CASSPSGTYGYTF. The CDR3 DNA reads as TGTGCCAGCAGCCCCTCGGGTACCTATGGCTACACCTTC.

The V call is TRBV9, the J call TRBJ1-2; TRBD1 matches 11 bases. CDR3 length: 18 amino acids. V was clipped by 3 bases and J by 5 bases; unmatched bases: 15. Per germline, CDR1 SGDLS and CDR2 YYNGEE. The CDR3 here is CASSATLGQGEYGYGYTF. The DNA for the CDR3 is TGTGCCAGCAGCGCGACCCTGGGACAGGGGGAATATGGGTATGGCTACACCTTC. The full variable domain, in which reference TRBV9 and TRBJ1-2 provide the parts outside the CDR3, is DSGVTQTPKHLITATGQRVTLRCSPRSGDLSVYWYQQSLDQGLQFLIQYYNGEERAKGNILERFSAQQFPDLHSELNLSSLELGDSALYFCASSATLGQGEYGYGYTFGSGTRLTVV.

This rearrangement joins TRBV11-2 to TRBJ2-1; D is undetermined. Trimming shortened V by 1 base and J by 8 bases, and 6 bases separated the two germline ends. Per germline, CDR1 SGHAT and CDR2 FQNNGV. This CDR3 is 12 amino acids long. CDR3 sequence reads: CASSLGWDEQFF. The CDR3 region has the DNA TGTGCCAGCAGCTTAGGGTGGGATGAGCAGTTCTTC.

The chain uses TRBV5-1 and TRBJ2-7, with 12 positions matching TRBD2. Germline lookup yields CDR1 SGHRS and CDR2 YFSETQ. The CDR3 covers 17 residues. The trim removed 4 bases at V and 0 bases at J, leaving 8 bases unmatched. The CDR3 is CASSQPGLAGYSYEQYF. CDR3 nucleotide sequence: TGCGCCAGCAGCCAACCGGGACTAGCGGGTTACTCCTACGAGCAGTACTTC.

The chain combines TRBV4-1 with TRBJ1-3; D is undetermined. V was trimmed by 0 bases and J by 4 bases, leaving 10 bases between them. CDR3 length equals 15 residues. Germline loops: CDR1 MGHRA, CDR2 YSYEKL. CDR3 loop: CASSQDSQAGNTIYF. The CDR3 DNA sequence: TGCGCCAGCAGCCAAGACTCTCAAGCCGGAAACACCATATATTTT.

V is TRBV7-2 and J is TRBJ2-3; 12 bases agree with TRBD2. The CDR3 runs to 17 residues. The ends lost 5 bases at V and 2 bases at J; junction bases unmatched: 8. Germline V gene data show CDR1 as SGHTA and CDR2 as FQGNSA. The CDR3 DNA reads TGTGCCAGCAGCCTCCGACTAGCGGGGGTTACCACAGATACGCAGTATTTT. Its protein is CASSLRLAGVTTDTQYF.

J is TRBJ2-5 and V is TRBV6-5; 9 nucleotides align to TRBD1. J was trimmed by 5 bases and V by 7 bases; bases with no gene match: 11. The CDR3 runs to 15 residues. Germline CDR1 reads MNHEY; CDR2 reads SVGAGI. In DNA form, the CDR3 reads TGTGCCAGCAACAAACAGGGGGCGCGTTGGGAGACCCAGTACTTC. The encoded protein is CASNKQGARWETQYF.

The rearrangement joins TRBV27 to TRBJ1-6; D possibly corresponds to TRBD1 (5 bases). The CDR3 is 19 amino acids. V lost 0 bases and J 0 bases, leaving 15 bases between the germline ends. Germline V CDR1 and CDR2: MNHEY, SMNVEV (reference sequence). In DNA, the CDR3 is TGTGCCAGCAGTTTATCGCCCCAGGGCACGGGCTCCTATAATTCACCCCTCCACTTT. Amino acid sequence: CASSLSPQGTGSYNSPLHF.

This chain connects TRBV14 to TRBJ1-2, with 9 bases that match TRBD1. This CDR3 is 14 amino acids long. Looked up from germline, CDR1 is SGHDN and CDR2 is FVKESK. Unmatched junction bases numbered 7, after V lost 7 bases and J lost 4 bases. The CDR3 DNA reads TGTGCCAGCAACCGGGGGACAGGGTCCTATGGCTACACCTTC. It yields the protein CASNRGTGSYGYTF.

The chain joins TRBV7-2 to TRBJ1-2; D not certain. This CDR3 has 14 residues. The V end was cut by 0 bases, the J end by 8 bases, with 13 bases between. Germline V gene lookup returns CDR1 SGHTA and CDR2 FQGNSA. As DNA, the CDR3 is TGTGCCAGCAGCTTAGCCGTCCCGAACGGGGGCTACACCTTC. Translated: CASSLAVPNGGYTF.

The chain uses TRBV6-5 and TRBJ1-2, with D uncertain. The V gene lost 6 bases and the J gene lost 6 bases, with 14 bases spanning the gap. Germline CDR1 is MNHEY and CDR2 is SVGAGI. This CDR3 region has 13 residues. This CDR3 is CASRSFKWDGYTF. Written as DNA, the CDR3 is TGTGCCAGCAGAAGTTTTAAGTGGGATGGCTACACCTTC.

This rearrangement joins TRBV7-3 to TRBJ2-1; the D is unclear. The germline V gene has CDR1 SGHTA and CDR2 FQGTGA. Trimming shortened V by 4 bases and J by 4 bases, and 8 bases separated the two germline ends. The CDR3 covers 13 residues. The CDR3 protein is CASSSGSYNEQFF. DNA of the CDR3: TGTGCCAGCAGCTCCGGGTCTTACAATGAGCAGTTCTTC.